This T cell receptor beta chain was captured in a study of T cell responses to AZD1222 COVID-19 vaccine. Sequenced by immunoSEQ multiplex PCR; TCRdb stores in-frame clones only, minus some. This sample has 100,000 to 150,000 clones, with around 92% found just once. The sample holds a few counts of this clone. As yet, its antigen is unknown. V gave up 2 bases and J gave up 2 bases; unmatched junction bases: 9. This CDR3 region has 17 residues. Study-level findings and limits: In a largely white British group with more females than males, clonal diversity was possibly underestimated. Repertoires were collected only later (after the peak T cell response had occurred). Once two AZD1222 doses were given, Spike-specific TCR breadth and depth went up.

V and J are TRBV23-1 and TRBJ1-5, with 7 bases identical to TRBD1. TRBV23-1 carries the ORF label, with uncertain function. Sequences were derived from peripheral blood, sampled 28 days after the second AZD1222 dose. The source of this sequence is an adult who received the AZD1222 COVID-19 vaccine. This CDR3 is CASSQPLTGQGNQPQHF. In DNA, the CDR3 is TGCGCCAGCAGTCAACCCCTGACAGGGCAGGGCAATCAGCCCCAGCATTTT.